The next 22 T cell receptor beta chains were all read from a single sample in a study of T cell responses to AZD1222 COVID-19 vaccine. The data were produced by immunoSEQ multiplex PCR, yet TCRdb's version contains in-frame clones alone and is incomplete. This repertoire shows roughly 92,000 clones, 90% found once; its top ten account for about 8.4%. Sequences were derived from peripheral blood, sampled on day 0 of AZD1222 vaccination. These receptor sequences come from an adult in good health.

V usage is TRBV4-3 and J usage is TRBJ1-4, with TRBD1 identical over 8 bases. The CDR3 covers 16 residues. Germline V CDR1 and CDR2: LGHNA, YSLEER. After removal of 4 bases from V and 12 bases from J, the junction contained 16 bases not matched to a gene. The CDR3, as DNA: TGCGCCAGCAGCCGAGTTGGACAGGGCGTAGTTTGGGAACTGTTTTTT. This sequence encodes CASSRVGQGVVWELFF.

V gene TRBV19 combines with J gene TRBJ1-6; D unclear. Trimming stripped 4 bases from V and 7 bases from J, with 8 bases between. The CDR3 covers 13 residues. Germline CDR1 LNHDA, CDR2 SQIVND (reference sequence). CDR3 in amino acids: CASSNLGNSPLHF. DNA for the CDR3: TGTGCCAGTAGTAACTTAGGGAATTCACCCCTCCACTTT.

The chain has TRBV18 and TRBJ2-1, with TRBD2 identical over 10 bases. The CDR3 totals 17 residues. Germline V gene data show CDR1 as KGHSH and CDR2 as LQKENI. V was clipped by 0 bases and J by 8 bases; unmatched bases: 10. The CDR3 sequence: CASSPPGRLAGVDEQFF. The CDR3, as DNA: TGTGCCAGCTCACCACCAGGCCGGCTAGCGGGGGTGGATGAGCAGTTCTTC.

V is TRBV27 and J is TRBJ2-1; D may be TRBD1 or TRBD2 (5 bases each). The length of the CDR3 is 14 residues. CDR1 and CDR2 from the germline V gene are MNHEY and SMNVEV (reference sequence). Between the trimmed V and J ends, which lost 7 bases and 3 bases, there was a span of 13 bases. For the CDR3, the DNA is TGTGCCAGCACGCGGGTTAGGGGCTACAATGAGCAGTTCTTC. This sequence encodes CASTRVRGYNEQFF.

The chain has TRBV27 and TRBJ1-5; D may be TRBD1 (5 bases). Trimming removed 7 bases at V and 2 bases at J, with 15 bases between. CDR3 length: 15 amino acids. From germline, CDR1 is MNHEY and CDR2 SMNVEV (reference sequence). The CDR3 loop reads CASMRGAYGNQPQHF. As DNA, the CDR3 is TGTGCCAGCATGAGGGGAGCCTATGGCAATCAGCCCCAGCATTTT.

The V call is TRBV7-3, the J call TRBJ2-3; D possibly uses TRBD1 or TRBD2 (5 bases each). The germline V and J ends were trimmed by 5 bases and 2 bases, with 11 bases remaining between them. The CDR3 is 14 residues long. In germline, CDR1 is SGHTA, CDR2 FQGTGA. As DNA, the CDR3 is TGTGCCAGCAGCCCCACCGGGGCCACAGATACGCAGTATTTT. Translated, it gives CASSPTGATDTQYF.

The genes are TRBV7-3 and TRBJ2-2; the D is unclear. Germline V gene lookup returns CDR1 SGHTA and CDR2 FQGTGA. CDR3 size: 16 residues. The V end was cut by 1 base, the J end by 0 bases, with 9 bases between. In nucleotides, the CDR3 is TGTGCCAGCAGCTTAAACGCGGTAACGAACACCGGGGAGCTGTTTTTT. Amino acid sequence: CASSLNAVTNTGELFF.

V is TRBV18 and J is TRBJ1-1, with TRBD1 identical over 10 bases. V gave up 3 bases and J gave up 8 bases; unmatched junction bases: 15. This CDR3 is built from 17 residues. CDR1 is KGHSH, CDR2 LQKENI, per germline. This CDR3 reads CASSPTRSGQGFGEAFF. The CDR3 DNA is TGTGCCAGCTCACCGACTCGATCGGGACAGGGGTTCGGGGAAGCTTTCTTT.

The rearrangement joins TRBV9 to TRBJ2-1, with 7 bases identical to TRBD2. With 0 bases clipped from V and 7 bases from J, the junction kept 16 bases outside the gene matches. Germline lookup yields CDR1 SGDLS and CDR2 YYNGEE. The CDR3 sequence is 18 residues long. Here the CDR3 reads CASSVVGEGGTGRNEQFF. CDR3 nucleotide sequence: TGTGCCAGCAGCGTAGTGGGGGAGGGTGGAACGGGAAGGAATGAGCAGTTCTTC.

V usage is TRBV3-1 (or the pseudogene TRBV3-2) and J usage is TRBJ1-4; tentative D call: TRBD1 (6 bases). The CDR3 extends over 14 amino acids. Germline V CDR1 and CDR2: LGHDT, YNNKEL (reference sequence). V was clipped by 4 bases and J by 3 bases, with 9 bases between them. CDR3 amino acids: CASSRRQANEKLFF. CDR3 in DNA: TGTGCCAGCAGCCGACGACAGGCTAATGAAAAACTGTTTTTT.

In DNA, the CDR3 is TGTGCCAGCAGCGGAGACCGAGCGGGGGCCCCATACGAGCAGTACTTC. It yields the protein CASSGDRAGAPYEQYF. This chain joins TRBV6-2 or TRBV6-3 and TRBJ2-7, with 8 bases identical to TRBD2. The CDR3 loop spans 16 amino acids. V lost 6 bases to trimming and J lost 4 bases; unmatched junction nucleotides: 14. Looked up from germline, CDR1 is MNHEY and CDR2 is SVGEGT.

The gene calls are TRBV6-5 and TRBJ1-1; 7 bases align to TRBD1. J gave up 5 bases and V 2 bases, and 8 bases lay outside the gene matches. Looked up from germline, CDR1 is MNHEY and CDR2 is SVGAGI. The CDR3 is 15 residues long. The CDR3 loop reads CASSYGGGLGTEAFF. CDR3 in DNA: TGTGCCAGCAGTTACGGAGGGGGCTTGGGAACTGAAGCTTTCTTT.

Here the CDR3 reads CASNPGTGNYGYTF. The CDR3 DNA reads as TGTGCCAGTAACCCTGGGACAGGAAACTATGGCTACACCTTC. The chain couples TRBV19 to TRBJ1-2; 8 bases line up with TRBD1. Germline V gene data show CDR1 as LNHDA and CDR2 as SQIVND (reference sequence). Trimming at V came to 7 bases and at J to 2 bases, leaving 6 bases not matched to a gene. The CDR3 loop spans 14 amino acids.

The genes are TRBV4-1 and TRBJ2-2; 9 bases line up with TRBD1. V dropped 1 base and J dropped 6; count of bases not matched to a gene: 3. CDR3 length: 15 amino acids. Germline V gene data show CDR1 as MGHRA and CDR2 as YSYEKL. This chain's CDR3 is CASSQGDRVAGELFF. In DNA, the CDR3 is TGCGCCAGCAGCCAAGGGGACAGGGTTGCCGGGGAGCTGTTTTTT.

The V call is TRBV4-1, the J call TRBJ2-7; possibly TRBD1 for D (5 bases). This CDR3 spans 18 amino acids. Trimming shortened V by 2 bases and J by 0 bases, and 20 bases separated the two germline ends. Germline V gene lookup returns CDR1 MGHRA and CDR2 YSYEKL. CDR3 in amino acids: CASSQRGPTGRSSYEQYF. The DNA of the CDR3 is TGCGCCAGCAGCCAACGAGGACCTACAGGCCGAAGCTCCTACGAGCAGTACTTC.

This clone is termed medium-sized. The chain is built from TRBV7-9 and TRBJ1-4; TRBD1 might be the D (5 bases). The germline gives CDR1 SEHNR, CDR2 FQNEAQ (reference sequence). This CDR3 is built from 14 residues. Trimming took 5 bases from V and 8 from J, leaving 15 bases between them. CDR3 sequence: CASSHPWGGEKLFF. Here the CDR3 DNA reads TGTGCCAGCAGCCACCCTTGGGGCGGAGAAAAACTGTTTTTT.

Comment on this clone: Within the sample, other DNA sequences also encode this same CDR3. This chain joins TRBV5-4 and TRBJ2-7; 8 positions match TRBD1. This CDR3 is 14 amino acids long. Germline V gene sequence: CDR1 SGHNT, CDR2 YYREEE (reference sequence). The V and J ends lost 3 bases and 1 base, in that order; junction bases with no gene match: 3. The CDR3 coding sequence is TGTGCCAGCAGCTCCCAGGGGGCTTCCTACGAGCAGTACTTC. Translation: CASSSQGASYEQYF.

The rearrangement joins TRBV3-1 (or the pseudogene TRBV3-2) to TRBJ1-5; D gene unclear. Trimming took 4 bases from V and 2 from J, leaving 15 bases between them. The CDR3 covers 16 residues. CDR1 LGHDT and CDR2 YNNKEL come from the germline V gene (reference sequence). CDR3 residues: CASSRSGLGGNQPQHF. The CDR3 nucleotides are TGTGCCAGCAGCCGATCAGGTTTGGGTGGCAATCAGCCCCAGCATTTT.

CDR3 in amino acids: CSAPLGLGNTIYF. In DNA, the CDR3 is TGCAGCGCCCCGCTGGGTCTTGGAAACACCATATATTTT. The J gene is TRBJ1-3, the V gene TRBV29-1, with D unclear. This CDR3 contains 13 residues. In germline, CDR1 is SQVTM, CDR2 ANQGSEA. V lost 7 bases, J lost 3 bases, and 13 bases lay in between.

The V gene is TRBV6-6, the J gene TRBJ1-4, with 7 bases fitting TRBD1. The CDR3 is made up of 15 amino acids. The trim removed 8 bases at V and 1 base at J, leaving 7 bases unmatched. Germline V CDR1 and CDR2: MNHNY, SVGAGI (reference sequence). CDR3 sequence reads: CASRGQVVTNEKLFF. CDR3 DNA: TGTGCCAGCCGAGGACAGGTGGTAACTAATGAAAAACTGTTTTTT.

CDR3 residues: CASSWATTGYNEQFF. CDR3 coding DNA: TGTGCCAGCAGTTGGGCTACGACAGGCTACAATGAGCAGTTCTTC. The chain recombines TRBV6-2 or TRBV6-3 with TRBJ2-1, with D possibly TRBD1 on 6 matching bases. Looked up from germline, CDR1 is MNHEY and CDR2 is SVGEGT. V lost 4 bases and J lost 3, with 13 bases in between. The CDR3 runs 15 residues.

The J gene is TRBJ2-3, the V gene TRBV5-4; 13 bases are a match to TRBD2. Trimming removed 3 bases from V and 5 bases from J; junction bases left unmatched: 6. Germline loops: CDR1 SGHNT, CDR2 YYREEE (reference sequence). CDR3 length equals 16 residues. The CDR3 coding sequence is TGTGCCAGCAGCTCGGGACTAGCGGGGACAAAAGATACGCAGTATTTT. This translates into CASSSGLAGTKDTQYF. The full variable domain, with the rest looked up from reference TRBV5-4 and TRBJ2-3, is ETGVTQSPTHLIKTRGQQVTLRCSSQSGHNTVSWYQQALGQGPQFIFQYYREEENGRGNFPPRFSGLQFPNYSSELNVNALELDDSALYLCASSSGLAGTKDTQYFGPGTRLTVL.